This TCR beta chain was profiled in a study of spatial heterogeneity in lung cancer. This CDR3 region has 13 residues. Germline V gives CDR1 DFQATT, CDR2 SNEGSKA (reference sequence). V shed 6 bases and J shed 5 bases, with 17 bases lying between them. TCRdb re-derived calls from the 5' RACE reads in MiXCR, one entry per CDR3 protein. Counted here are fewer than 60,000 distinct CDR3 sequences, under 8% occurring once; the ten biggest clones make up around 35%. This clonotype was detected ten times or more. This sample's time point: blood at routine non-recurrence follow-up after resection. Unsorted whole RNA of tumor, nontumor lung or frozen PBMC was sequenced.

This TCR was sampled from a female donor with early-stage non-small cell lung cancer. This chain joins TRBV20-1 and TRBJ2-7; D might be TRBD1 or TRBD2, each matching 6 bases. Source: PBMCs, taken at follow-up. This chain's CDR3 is CSAGGLGPDEQYF. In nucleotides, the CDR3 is TGCAGTGCAGGGGGGCTGGGGCCTGACGAGCAGTACTTC.